Below are 2 T cell receptor beta chains sequenced from a single sample in a study of blood T cell repertoires in COVID-19. Sequencing used immunoSEQ multiplex PCR; TCRdb keeps in-frame clones, though not all of them. Among tens of thousands of clones listed, roughly 79% were seen once. The source material was peripheral blood. These receptors came from a human donor in a cohort sampled during active COVID-19.

The V and J genes are TRBV30 and TRBJ2-6; no firm D call. The V end was cut by 1 base, the J end by 4 bases, with 5 bases between. Germline assignment: CDR1 GTSNPN and CDR2 SVGIG (reference sequence). There are 13 residues in the CDR3. The CDR3 region has the DNA TGTGCCTGGAGTGGTGGCGGGGCCAACGTCCTGACTTTC. Translating it yields CAWSGGGANVLTF.

The rearrangement joins TRBV7-9 to TRBJ1-1; D gene uncertain. Per the germline V gene, CDR1 is SEHNR and CDR2 is FQNEAQ (reference sequence). V was cut by 5 bases and J by 4 bases, with 26 bases left in between. This CDR3 spans 18 amino acids. The CDR3 region has the DNA TGTGCCAGCAGCCTTACCTGGGTTGTATCAGGCATAAGCACTGAAGCTTTCTTT. Its protein is CASSLTWVVSGISTEAFF.